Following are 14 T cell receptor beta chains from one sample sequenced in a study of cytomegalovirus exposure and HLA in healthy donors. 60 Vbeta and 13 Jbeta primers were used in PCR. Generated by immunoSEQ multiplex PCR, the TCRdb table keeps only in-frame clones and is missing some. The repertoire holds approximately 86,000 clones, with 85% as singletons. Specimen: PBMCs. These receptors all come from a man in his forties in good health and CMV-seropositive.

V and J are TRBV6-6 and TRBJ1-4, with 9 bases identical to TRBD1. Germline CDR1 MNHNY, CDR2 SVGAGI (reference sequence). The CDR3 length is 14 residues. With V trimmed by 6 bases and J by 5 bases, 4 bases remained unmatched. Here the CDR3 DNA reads TGTGCCAGCAGCCCGACAGGGGGGAATGAAAAACTGTTTTTT. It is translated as CASSPTGGNEKLFF.

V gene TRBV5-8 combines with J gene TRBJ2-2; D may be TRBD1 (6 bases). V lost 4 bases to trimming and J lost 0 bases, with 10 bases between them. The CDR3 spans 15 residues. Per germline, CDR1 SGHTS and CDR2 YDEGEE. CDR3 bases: TGTGCCAGCAGCAACGGACAGACGAACACCGGGGAGCTGTTTTTT. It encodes CASSNGQTNTGELFF.

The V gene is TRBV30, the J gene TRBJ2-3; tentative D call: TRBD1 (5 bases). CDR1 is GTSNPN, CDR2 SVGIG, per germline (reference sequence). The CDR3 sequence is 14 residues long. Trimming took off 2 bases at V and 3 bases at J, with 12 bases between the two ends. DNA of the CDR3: TGTGCCTGGAGTCGGATCCAGGGTACAGATACGCAGTATTTT. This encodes CAWSRIQGTDTQYF.

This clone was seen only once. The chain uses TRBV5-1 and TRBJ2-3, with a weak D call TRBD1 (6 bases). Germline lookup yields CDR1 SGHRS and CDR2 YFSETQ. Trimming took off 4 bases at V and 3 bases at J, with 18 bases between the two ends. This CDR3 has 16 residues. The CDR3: CASSLKPGQRTDTQYF. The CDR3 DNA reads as TGCGCCAGCAGCCTGAAACCGGGACAAAGAACAGATACGCAGTATTTT.

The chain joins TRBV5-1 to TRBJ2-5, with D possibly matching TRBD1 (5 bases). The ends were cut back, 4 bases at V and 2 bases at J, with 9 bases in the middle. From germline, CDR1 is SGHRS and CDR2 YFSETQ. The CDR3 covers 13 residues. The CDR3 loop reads CASSGAIQETQYF. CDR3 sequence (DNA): TGCGCCAGCAGCGGGGCCATACAAGAGACCCAGTACTTC.

The CDR3 DNA follows: TGTGCCAGCACACGCCGGGAGGGGGGATTTGTGAACACTGAAGCTTTCTTT. It is translated as CASTRREGGFVNTEAFF. The chain uses TRBV18 and TRBJ1-1; D possibly corresponds to TRBD1 (6 bases). V dropped 8 bases and J dropped 0 bases, with 22 bases sitting between them. Per the germline V gene, CDR1 is KGHSH and CDR2 is LQKENI. CDR3 length equals 17 residues.

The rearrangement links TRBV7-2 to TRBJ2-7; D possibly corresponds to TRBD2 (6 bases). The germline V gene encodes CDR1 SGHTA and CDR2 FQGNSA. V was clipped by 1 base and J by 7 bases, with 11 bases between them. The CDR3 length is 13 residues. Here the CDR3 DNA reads TGTGCCAGCAGCTTAGACGGGAGTGGAGAGCAGTACTTC. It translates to CASSLDGSGEQYF.

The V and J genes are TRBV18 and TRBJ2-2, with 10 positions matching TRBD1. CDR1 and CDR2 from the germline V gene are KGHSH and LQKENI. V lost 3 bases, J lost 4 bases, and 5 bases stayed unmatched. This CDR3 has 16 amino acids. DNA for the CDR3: TGTGCCAGCTCACCTCCCGGGACAGGGGTCACCGGGGAGCTGTTTTTT. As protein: CASSPPGTGVTGELFF.

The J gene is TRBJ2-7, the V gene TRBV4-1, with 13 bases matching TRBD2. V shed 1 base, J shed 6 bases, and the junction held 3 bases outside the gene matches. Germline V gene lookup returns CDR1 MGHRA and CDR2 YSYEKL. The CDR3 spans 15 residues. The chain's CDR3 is CASSQGTSGGFEQYF. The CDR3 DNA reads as TGCGCCAGCAGCCAAGGGACTAGCGGGGGTTTCGAGCAGTACTTC.

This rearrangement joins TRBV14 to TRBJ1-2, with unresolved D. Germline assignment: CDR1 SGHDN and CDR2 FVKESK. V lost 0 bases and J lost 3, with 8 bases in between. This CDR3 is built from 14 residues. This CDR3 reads CASSQDIQDYGYTF. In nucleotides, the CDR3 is TGTGCCAGCAGCCAAGACATACAAGACTATGGCTACACCTTC.

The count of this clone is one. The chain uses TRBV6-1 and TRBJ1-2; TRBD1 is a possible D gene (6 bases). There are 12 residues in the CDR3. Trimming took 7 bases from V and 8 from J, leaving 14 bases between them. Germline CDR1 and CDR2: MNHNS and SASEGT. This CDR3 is CASKGVAYGYTF. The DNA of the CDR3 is TGTGCCAGCAAGGGGGTGGCATACGGCTACACCTTC.

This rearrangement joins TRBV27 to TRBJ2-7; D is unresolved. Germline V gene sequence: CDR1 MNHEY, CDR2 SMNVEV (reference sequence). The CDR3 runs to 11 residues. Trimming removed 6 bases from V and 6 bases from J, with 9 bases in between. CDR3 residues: CASSLGGEQYF. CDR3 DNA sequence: TGTGCCAGCAGCCTCGGCGGCGAGCAGTACTTC.

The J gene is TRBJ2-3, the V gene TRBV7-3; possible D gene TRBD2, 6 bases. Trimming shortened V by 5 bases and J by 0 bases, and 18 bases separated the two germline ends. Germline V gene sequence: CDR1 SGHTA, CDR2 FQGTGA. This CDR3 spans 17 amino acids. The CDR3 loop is CASSGRVGGGSTDTQYF. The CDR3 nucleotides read TGTGCCAGCAGCGGAAGGGTCGGGGGAGGTAGCACAGATACGCAGTATTTT. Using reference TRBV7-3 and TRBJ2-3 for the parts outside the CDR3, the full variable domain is GAGVSQTPSNKVTEKGKYVELRCDPISGHTALYWYRQSLGQGPEFLIYFQGTGAADDSGLPNDRFFAVRPEGSVSTLKIQRTERGDSAVYLCASSGRVGGGSTDTQYFGPGTRLTVL.

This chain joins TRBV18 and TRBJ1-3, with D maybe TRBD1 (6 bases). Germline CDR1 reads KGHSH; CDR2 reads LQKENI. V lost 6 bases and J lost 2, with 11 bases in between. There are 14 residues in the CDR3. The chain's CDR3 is CASSLDRAGNTIYF. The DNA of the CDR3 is TGTGCCAGCTCGCTGGACAGAGCTGGAAACACCATATATTTT.